This T cell receptor beta chain comes out of a study of blood T cells in healthy people across ages. Study-level findings and limits: Diversity of TCR beta per million T cells declined in a roughly linear way with age. A strong correlation was found between TCR beta diversity and the percentage of naive T cells.

A sample-barcoded 5' primer and a J-beta primer mix were used in a second PCR of roughly 7 to 11 cycles. Every cDNA molecule carried a tag from a template-switch adaptor bearing 12 random nucleotides. TCRdb reanalysed the 5' RACE reads using MiXCR and keeps one entry per CDR3 protein. The sample lists about 570,000 distinct CDR3 sequences; approximately 25% were seen once. For this clonotype: Its antigen is not known.

This CDR3 has 14 amino acids. Germline V lookup: CDR1 LNHDA, CDR2 SQIVND (reference sequence). V was clipped by 5 bases and J by 8 bases; unmatched bases: 7. The sequence came from a woman aged 65 to 85 in good health. The material sequenced was blood. This rearrangement joins TRBV19 to TRBJ2-5, with 11 bases identical to TRBD1. CDR3: CASSEIGTGGTQYF. CDR3 sequence (DNA): TGTGCCAGTAGTGAAATCGGGACAGGGGGAACCCAGTACTTC.